Included here is one TCR beta chain sequence, with context. Antigen specificity is unknown. The entry originates in a study of shared clonotypes between healthy human individuals. Study summary: The plates for each donor numbered three CD4 naive, three CD4 memory, two CD8 naive and one CD8 memory. Study observations and caveats: Compared with memory subsets, naive subsets generally had larger estimated richness.

Trimming shortened V by 1 base and J by 0 bases, and 13 bases separated the two germline ends. The CDR3 is 16 amino acids. Germline loops: CDR1 SGHNT, CDR2 YYREEE (reference sequence). Only Caucasian adults living in Nashville, Tennessee made up the donor group. An assay was performed, and its level was deep. Libraries were prepared by immunoSEQ multiplex PCR; TCRdb keeps only in-frame clonotypes and omits some of them. Here the sample spans hundreds of thousands of clones, 90% to 96% being singletons. The chain joins TRBV5-4 to TRBJ2-5; D might be TRBD2 (5 bases). The source of this sequence is a woman aged 30 to 39 in good health. The specimen sequenced was naive CD4+ T cells sorted from blood. The subset is: CD45RA+ positively selected. CDR3 protein: CASSLRARAYQETQYF. The CDR3 DNA reads TGTGCCAGCAGCTTGAGAGCGAGGGCGTACCAAGAGACCCAGTACTTC.